The rows below give T cell receptor beta chains drawn from one sample of a study of T-cell memory formation after mild COVID-19. Each CDR3 protein is one row after TCRdb ran MiXCR on the 5' RACE reads. Of around 47,000 distinct CDR3 sequences listed, roughly 9.8% were seen once; the top ten hold about 12%. Sequenced: PBMCs or a T cell subset sorted from them (not recorded which). Source of these receptors: an adult woman who had mild COVID-19 (a few samples of this study predate the infection). Cell type and time point are not known. The CDR3 runs from the conserved cysteine through the conserved F or W. A D gene is named only where the DNA matches it firmly. Clone size is shown for a subset of rows, as once, few, many or a class of expanded clone.

j_gene,abundance,v_gene,d_gene,len,CDR3aa,CDR3nt
TRBJ1-2,few,TRBV5-5,TRBD1,17,CASSFWGSGGGTGGNTF,TGTGCCAGCAGCTTTTGGGGATCCGGAGGCGGGACAGGGGGTAACACCTTC
TRBJ2-3,.,TRBV20-1,TRBD2,19,CSARGTSQSAPRSTDTQYF,TGCAGTGCACGCGGGACTAGCCAGTCCGCCCCCAGAAGCACAGATACGCAGTATTTT
TRBJ1-5,.,TRBV27,TRBD1,15,CASSSQGQAGQPQHF,TGTGCCAGCAGTTCTCAGGGACAGGCCGGGCAGCCCCAGCATTTT
TRBJ2-3,.,TRBV9,.,16,CASSTRGGLSTDTQYF,TGTGCCAGCAGCACGAGAGGAGGACTCTCCACAGATACGCAGTATTTT
TRBJ2-3,.,TRBV25-1,TRBD1,16,CASSNPGTGMSDTQYF,TGTGCCAGCAGTAATCCCGGGACAGGGATGTCAGATACGCAGTATTTT
TRBJ2-5,.,TRBV7-2,TRBD2,16,CASSLGGAGVRETQYF,TGTGCCAGCAGCTTAGGGGGAGCGGGAGTTAGAGAGACCCAGTACTTC
TRBJ2-5,few,TRBV20-1,.,11,CSARDFETQYF,TGCAGTGCTAGAGATTTTGAGACCCAGTACTTC
TRBJ2-3,few,TRBV5-1,TRBD1,16,CASILGTGSSTDTQYF,TGCGCCAGCATCTTGGGGACAGGATCTAGCACAGATACGCAGTATTTT
TRBJ2-2,many,TRBV4-1,.,18,CASSQINLRSANTGELFF,TGCGCCAGCAGCCAAATAAATCTCCGAAGCGCGAACACCGGGGAGCTGTTTTTT
TRBJ2-5,.,TRBV24-1,.,15,CATSDHTRYQETQYF,TGTGCCACCAGTGATCACACACGGTACCAAGAGACCCAGTACTTC
TRBJ2-5,.,TRBV2,TRBD2,12,CASRGLAGAEYF,TGTGCCAGCAGAGGACTAGCGGGGGCCGAGTACTTC
TRBJ2-3,.,TRBV5-1,.,14,CASSVGDLTDTQYF,TGCGCCAGCAGCGTCGGGGACCTCACAGATACGCAGTATTTT
TRBJ2-7,many,TRBV29-1,.,16,CSVRDVGGYSSYEQYF,TGCAGCGTACGGGATGTTGGGGGTTATAGCTCCTACGAGCAGTACTTC
TRBJ2-4,few,TRBV5-5,.,17,CASSLEPEPLAKNIQYF,TGTGCCAGCAGCTTGGAACCCGAACCTTTAGCCAAAAACATTCAGTACTTC
TRBJ1-4,.,TRBV5-1,.,14,CASSLQGRGEKLFF,TGCGCCAGCAGCTTACAGGGAAGAGGGGAAAAACTGTTTTTT
TRBJ2-5,few,TRBV20-1,.,14,CSAENLQGRETQYF,TGCAGTGCAGAAAATTTACAGGGACGAGAGACCCAGTACTTC
TRBJ1-2,few,TRBV12-3/TRBV12-4,.,14,CASGPGASHYGYTF,TGTGCCAGCGGACCCGGGGCGTCCCACTATGGCTACACCTTC
TRBJ2-1,many,TRBV7-9,.,15,CASSPRIRDSNEQFF,TGTGCCAGCAGCCCTCGAATAAGGGATTCCAATGAGCAGTTCTTC
TRBJ2-3,many,TRBV7-9,.,15,CASSSTRLRTDTQYF,TGTGCCAGCAGCTCGACTAGGCTCCGAACAGATACGCAGTATTTT
TRBJ2-2,.,TRBV10-3,.,15,CAISQGPPGTGELFF,TGTGCCATCAGTCAGGGGCCCCCGGGCACCGGGGAGCTGTTTTTT
TRBJ1-2,few,TRBV27,.,12,CASRGDNYGYTF,TGTGCCAGCAGGGGGGATAACTATGGCTACACCTTC
TRBJ2-5,many,TRBV12-3/TRBV12-4,.,16,CASSLFPVGTKETQYF,TGTGCCAGCAGCCTCTTCCCTGTGGGGACCAAAGAGACCCAGTACTTC
TRBJ2-5,many,TRBV7-8,.,15,CASSLVGRDQETQYF,TGTGCCAGCAGCTTAGTGGGCAGGGACCAAGAGACCCAGTACTTC
TRBJ2-1,.,TRBV2,.,11,CASSEEQGQFF,TGTGCCAGCAGTGAAGAACAGGGCCAGTTCTTC
TRBJ2-2,.,TRBV20-1,TRBD2,16,CSAGPGTSENTGELFF,TGCAGTGCTGGTCCAGGGACTAGCGAGAACACCGGGGAGCTGTTTTTT
TRBJ2-2,many,TRBV12-3/TRBV12-4,.,14,CASSLDPATGELFF,TGTGCCAGCAGTTTAGACCCAGCAACCGGGGAGCTGTTTTTT
TRBJ2-3,.,TRBV9,.,13,CASSFQTLDTQYF,TGTGCCAGCAGCTTTCAGACGTTAGATACGCAGTATTTT
TRBJ2-7,.,TRBV23-1,.,11,CASVGLGGQYF,TGCGCCAGCGTCGGGCTCGGAGGGCAGTACTTC
TRBJ1-2,many,TRBV6-5,.,13,CASSYGGNYGYTF,TGTGCCAGCAGTTATGGGGGGAACTATGGCTACACCTTC
TRBJ1-2,.,TRBV6-5,.,16,CASSYFRQPSNYGYTF,TGTGCCAGCAGTTATTTCCGACAGCCGTCTAACTATGGCTACACCTTC
TRBJ2-7,.,TRBV18,.,13,CASSPARPYEQYF,TGTGCCAGCTCACCCGCCCGGCCCTACGAGCAGTACTTC
TRBJ1-5,few,TRBV20-1,.,16,CSARYKSGSPNQPQHF,TGCAGTGCTAGATATAAATCAGGGAGCCCCAATCAGCCCCAGCATTTT
TRBJ2-3,few,TRBV7-2,.,15,CASTHASGSTDTQYF,TGTGCCAGCACCCACGCCTCCGGTAGCACAGATACGCAGTATTTT
TRBJ2-1,.,TRBV7-8,TRBD1,14,CASSFRDRGGEQFF,TGTGCCAGCAGCTTCCGGGACAGGGGGGGTGAGCAGTTCTTC
TRBJ2-3,.,TRBV7-2,TRBD2,15,CASSLYGGGTDTQYF,TGTGCCAGCAGCTTATACGGGGGGGGGACAGATACGCAGTATTTT
TRBJ1-1,few,TRBV4-1,TRBD1,15,CASSQPVDRGTEAFF,TGCGCCAGCAGCCAACCTGTGGACAGGGGCACTGAAGCTTTCTTT
TRBJ2-7,.,TRBV28,TRBD2,21,CASSLLRVTSQPGLQTYEQYF,TGTGCCAGCAGTTTATTAAGAGTGACTAGCCAACCGGGGCTCCAAACCTACGAGCAGTACTTC
TRBJ1-4,.,TRBV5-1,TRBD1,17,CASSLWDSKGVGEKLFF,TGCGCCAGCAGCTTGTGGGACAGTAAAGGGGTTGGTGAAAAACTGTTTTTT
TRBJ1-2,.,TRBV27,.,19,CASSFGREVYRRTHYGYTF,TGTGCCAGCAGTTTCGGTCGAGAGGTATACAGGCGGACCCACTATGGCTACACCTTC
TRBJ1-6,.,TRBV12-3/TRBV12-4,TRBD1,14,CASSLRGRNSPLHF,TGTGCCAGCAGTTTAAGGGGGCGGAATTCACCCCTCCACTTT
TRBJ2-6,.,TRBV6-4,.,15,CASSDTQSGANVLTF,TGTGCCAGCAGTGACACCCAGTCTGGGGCCAACGTCCTGACTTTC
TRBJ2-1,.,TRBV24-1,TRBD1,16,CATSDLQTGGWNEQFF,TGTGCCACCAGTGATTTGCAGACAGGGGGCTGGAATGAGCAGTTCTTC
TRBJ2-5,many,TRBV12-3/TRBV12-4,.,12,CASSLGQETQYF,TGTGCCAGCAGTTTAGGCCAAGAGACCCAGTACTTC
TRBJ2-1,few,TRBV5-1,.,12,CASSVTYNEQFF,TGCGCCAGCAGCGTTACCTACAATGAGCAGTTCTTC
TRBJ2-4,many,TRBV5-6,.,16,CASSYRTVLAKNIQYF,TGTGCCAGCAGCTACAGGACAGTACTAGCCAAAAACATTCAGTACTTC